Listed here are 30 T cell receptor beta chains from one sample, sequenced in a study of blood T cell repertoires in COVID-19. Data came from immunoSEQ multiplex PCR; TCRdb stores just in-frame clones and leaves some out. The sample has about 220,000 clones, 70% to 90% seen once. Input material: peripheral blood. The receptors shown here come from a human donor in a cohort sampled during active COVID-19.

The V gene is TRBV10-3, the J gene TRBJ1-2; unclear D gene. The CDR3 is 12 amino acids. Trimming removed 6 bases from V and 4 bases from J, with 9 bases in between. Germline-derived CDR1 and CDR2 are ENHRY and SYGVKD. CDR3 coding DNA: TGTGCCATCAGCGGGGAGGGCTATGGCTACACCTTC. It translates to CAISGEGYGYTF.

The chain joins TRBV6-2 or TRBV6-3 to TRBJ1-2, with 9 bases matching TRBD1. V shed 4 bases, J shed 4 bases, and the junction held 4 bases outside the gene matches. This CDR3 contains 14 residues. The germline gives CDR1 MNHEY, CDR2 SVGEGT. The CDR3 DNA reads TGTGCCAGCAGTTCCGGGACAGGGACCTATGGCTACACCTTC. Translating gives CASSSGTGTYGYTF.

The chain is built from TRBV13 and TRBJ2-7, with 9 bases lining up with TRBD2. V was clipped by 5 bases and J by 5 bases; unmatched bases: 10. This CDR3 contains 15 residues. Germline-derived CDR1 and CDR2 are PRHDT and FYEKMQ (reference sequence). The CDR3 DNA reads as TGTGCCAGCAGCCTGCCTAGCGGGATGTCCAACGAGCAGTACTTC. It translates to CASSLPSGMSNEQYF.

This clone has a count of ten or more. The chain is built from TRBV6-2 or TRBV6-3 and TRBJ1-5; 8 nucleotides line up with TRBD1. The CDR3 runs 14 residues. V lost 5 bases to trimming and J lost 3 bases; unmatched junction nucleotides: 3. Looked up from germline, CDR1 is MNHEY and CDR2 is SVGEGT. The CDR3 nucleotides read TGTGCCAGCAGTCGGACAGGGTACAATCAGCCCCAGCATTTT. The encoded protein is CASSRTGYNQPQHF.

This clone was counted a few times. The CDR3, as DNA: TGTGCCAGCAGCCCCCCAGCGGCTCCCGGGGAGACCCAGTACTTC. Encoded protein: CASSPPAAPGETQYF. The chain has TRBV7-9 and TRBJ2-5; D may be TRBD2 (5 bases). The germline gives CDR1 SEHNR, CDR2 FQNEAQ (reference sequence). Trimming removed 5 bases at V and 5 bases at J, with 18 bases between. This CDR3 contains 15 residues. Full variable domain (outside the CDR3, taken from reference TRBV7-9 and TRBJ2-5): DTGVSQNPRHKITKRGQNVTFRCDPISEHNRLYWYRQTLGQGPEFLTYFQNEAQLEKSRLLSDRFSAERPKGSFSTLEIQRTEQGDSAMYLCASSPPAAPGETQYFGPGTRLLVL.

J is TRBJ2-3 and V is TRBV12-3 or TRBV12-4; a possible D gene is TRBD1 (5 bases). The germline V and J ends were trimmed by 5 bases and 6 bases, with 12 bases remaining between them. The CDR3 contains 13 residues. For the CDR3, the DNA is TGTGCCAGCAGTATGCAGCAGGGTGATACGCAGTATTTT. Amino acid sequence: CASSMQQGDTQYF.

This clone turned up a few times. This rearrangement joins TRBV18 to TRBJ1-2, with D possibly being TRBD1 (6 bases). V gave up 2 bases and J gave up 14 bases, with 24 bases separating them. The CDR3 consists of 15 residues. From germline, CDR1 is KGHSH and CDR2 LQKENI. The CDR3 spells CASSPNPPGQSLPTF. CDR3 bases: TGTGCCAGCTCACCAAATCCCCCCGGACAGTCCCTCCCAACCTTC.

The rearrangement uses TRBV5-4 and TRBJ2-1, with TRBD1 as a possible D gene (5 bases). Germline lookup yields CDR1 SGHNT and CDR2 YYREEE (reference sequence). The CDR3 runs to 14 residues. V was cut by 9 bases and J by 0 bases, with 13 bases left in between. The CDR3 bases are TGTGCCACCTATAGGGGTCGCTCCTACAATGAGCAGTTCTTC. Residues: CATYRGRSYNEQFF.

The chain couples TRBV24-1 to TRBJ2-1, with D possibly matching TRBD2 (7 bases). This CDR3 region has 16 residues. CDR1 is KGHDR and CDR2 is SFDVKD in the germline V gene. V lost 2 bases and J 8 bases, leaving 18 bases between the germline ends. CDR3 sequence (DNA): TGTGCCACCAGTGATTCAAGCAAGGGGGGGGCCTATGAGCAGTTCTTC. Amino acid sequence: CATSDSSKGGAYEQFF.

The J gene is TRBJ1-5, the V gene TRBV28, with TRBD1 as a possible D gene (6 bases). V dropped 8 bases and J dropped 0 bases, with 20 bases sitting between them. This CDR3 is 17 amino acids long. Germline CDR1 reads MDHEN; CDR2 reads SYDVKM. The CDR3 protein is CASFRGGPTYSNQPQHF. The CDR3 region has the DNA TGTGCCAGCTTCCGGGGGGGCCCCACTTATAGCAATCAGCCCCAGCATTTT.

This chain joins TRBV19 and TRBJ2-1; 8 bases match TRBD2. The CDR3 length is 13 residues. CDR1 is LNHDA and CDR2 is SQIVND in the germline V gene (reference sequence). V shed 7 bases and J 10 bases; nucleotides not matched to a gene: 9. CDR3 sequence reads: CASTAGGVQEQFF. CDR3 in DNA: TGTGCCAGTACCGCCGGGGGGGTACAGGAGCAGTTCTTC.

This clone came up once. This sequence joins TRBV4-2 and TRBJ1-4; D is uncertain. The V and J ends lost 4 bases and 7 bases respectively, with 7 bases between them. Germline loops: CDR1 LGHNA, CDR2 YNFKEQ. The CDR3 extends over 12 amino acids. CDR3 bases: TGTGCCAGCAGCCCTAGAGGTGAAAAACTGTTTTTT. Encoded protein: CASSPRGEKLFF.

The chain uses TRBV7-3 and TRBJ1-4, with 7 bases fitting TRBD1. CDR1 and CDR2 from the germline V gene are SGHTA and FQGTGA. The CDR3 has 15 residues. V was pared by 4 bases and J by 8 bases, with 10 bases of the junction left unmatched. CDR3 sequence (DNA): TGTGCCAGCAGCTCGAAAGACAGGGAAGGCGAAAAACTGTTTTTT. This encodes CASSSKDREGEKLFF. The whole variable domain, remainder taken from reference TRBV7-3 and TRBJ1-4, is GAGVSQTPSNKVTEKGKYVELRCDPISGHTALYWYRQSLGQGPEFLIYFQGTGAADDSGLPNDRFFAVRPEGSVSTLKIQRTERGDSAVYLCASSSKDREGEKLFFGSGTQLSVL.

This clone has more than one count but fewer than ten. The chain uses TRBV10-3 and TRBJ1-1; D possibly corresponds to TRBD1 (5 bases). V was clipped by 7 bases and J by 5 bases, with 8 bases between them. CDR3 length equals 11 residues. In germline, CDR1 is ENHRY, CDR2 SYGVKD. CDR3: CAITAGTEAFF. CDR3 coding DNA: TGTGCCATCACCGCAGGGACTGAAGCTTTCTTT.

V and J are TRBV19 and TRBJ1-1, with D unresolved. The CDR3 has 9 residues. Germline assignment: CDR1 LNHDA and CDR2 SQIVND (reference sequence). V lost 9 bases, J lost 9 bases, and 8 bases lay in between. CDR3 sequence (DNA): TGTGCCAGCGGAGCGAAAGCTTTCTTT. It is translated as CASGAKAFF.

This rearrangement joins TRBV19 to TRBJ1-5; D perhaps matches TRBD1 (5 bases). Trimming removed 7 bases from V and 0 bases from J, with 13 bases in between. Germline lookup yields CDR1 LNHDA and CDR2 SQIVND (reference sequence). This CDR3 has 15 residues. CDR3 loop: CASTGQTYSNQPQHF. The CDR3 region has the DNA TGTGCCAGTACAGGGCAGACCTATAGCAATCAGCCCCAGCATTTT.

The rearrangement uses TRBV10-3 and TRBJ2-1; possible D gene TRBD2, 5 bases. Germline CDR1 ENHRY, CDR2 SYGVKD. The CDR3 runs 15 residues. V lost 5 bases and J 4 bases, leaving 15 bases between the germline ends. The CDR3 sequence is CAISPTEEGYNEQFF. CDR3 in DNA: TGTGCCATCAGTCCGACGGAGGAAGGTTACAATGAGCAGTTCTTC.

This clone has only a few counts. The chain recombines TRBV15 with TRBJ1-5, with D perhaps TRBD1 (6 bases). Germline CDR1 and CDR2: LNHNV and YYDKDF (reference sequence). The ends were cut back, 5 bases at V and 7 bases at J, with 15 bases in the middle. The CDR3 covers 14 residues. CDR3 bases: TGTGCCACCAGCCGTTGGCGGACAGTACAGCCCCAGCATTTT. Amino acid sequence: CATSRWRTVQPQHF.

The genes are TRBV23-1 and TRBJ2-1, with TRBD2 identical over 8 bases. TRBV23-1 is flagged as an ORF with uncertain function. V lost 0 bases and J lost 8; bases outside the gene matches: 9. The CDR3 totals 16 residues. The chain's CDR3 is CASSQSSQRERDEQFF. CDR3 coding DNA: TGCGCCAGCAGTCAATCGAGCCAGCGGGAGCGGGATGAGCAGTTCTTC.

The chain couples TRBV2 to TRBJ2-5; 10 bases are shared with TRBD2. The germline V gene encodes CDR1 SNHLY and CDR2 FYNNEI. The length of the CDR3 is 14 residues. The V gene end was trimmed by 5 bases and the J gene end by 4 bases; junction bases not matched to a gene: 4. CDR3 region: CASSSSGSGETQYF. In DNA, the CDR3 is TGTGCCAGCAGTTCTAGCGGGAGTGGAGAGACCCAGTACTTC.

V and J are TRBV3-1 (or the pseudogene TRBV3-2) and TRBJ1-5, with a tentative D call TRBD1 (6 bases). The CDR3 runs to 15 residues. Germline loops: CDR1 LGHDT, CDR2 YNNKEL (reference sequence). Trimming pared 1 base from V and 0 bases from J, leaving 7 bases between. CDR3 residues: CASSQGTVSNQPQHF. DNA for the CDR3: TGTGCCAGCAGCCAAGGGACAGTTAGCAATCAGCCCCAGCATTTT.

The chain uses TRBV5-1 and TRBJ1-2; the D is unclear. The CDR3 runs 13 residues. V was trimmed by 4 bases and J by 8 bases, leaving 15 bases between them. Germline values: CDR1 SGHRS, CDR2 YFSETQ. The CDR3 loop reads CASSLERESGYTF. CDR3 in DNA: TGCGCCAGCAGCCTCGAACGGGAATCCGGCTACACCTTC.

The chain couples TRBV7-9 to TRBJ1-4; 7 bases are shared with TRBD1. CDR3 size: 16 residues. J gave up 4 bases and V 5 bases, and 10 bases lay outside the gene matches. Germline values: CDR1 SEHNR, CDR2 FQNEAQ (reference sequence). Here the CDR3 reads CASSLDRVHGNEKLFF. CDR3 nucleotides: TGTGCCAGCAGCCTCGACAGGGTTCACGGTAATGAAAAACTGTTTTTT. The entire variable domain, with the rest obtained from reference TRBV7-9 and TRBJ1-4, is as follows: DTGVSQNPRHKITKRGQNVTFRCDPISEHNRLYWYRQTLGQGPEFLTYFQNEAQLEKSRLLSDRFSAERPKGSFSTLEIQRTEQGDSAMYLCASSLDRVHGNEKLFFGSGTQLSVL.

This clone has just one count. The chain is built from TRBV11-2 and TRBJ2-5; 7 nucleotides match TRBD1. J lost 5 bases, V lost 5 bases, and 14 bases had no gene match. Germline assignment: CDR1 SGHAT and CDR2 FQNNGV. The CDR3 runs to 16 residues. CDR3 bases: TGTGCCAGCAGCCCGGGACAGATAAATGCTTGGGAGACCCAGTACTTC. Protein sequence: CASSPGQINAWETQYF.

V usage is TRBV19 and J usage is TRBJ2-3; no firm D call. V was clipped by 0 bases and J by 4 bases, with 8 bases between them. CDR1 LNHDA and CDR2 SQIVND come from the germline V gene (reference sequence). This CDR3 contains 14 residues. DNA for the CDR3: TGTGCCAGTAGTATAGACCCGACTGCAGATACGCAGTATTTT. Translation: CASSIDPTADTQYF.

The chain carries TRBV19 and TRBJ2-3; D not resolved. The V and J ends lost 3 bases and 6 bases respectively, with 7 bases between them. From germline, CDR1 is LNHDA and CDR2 SQIVND (reference sequence). The CDR3 loop spans 12 amino acids. CDR3 nucleotide sequence: TGTGCCAGTAGTATTCCTCGGGATACGCAGTATTTT. Encoded protein: CASSIPRDTQYF.

The chain employs TRBV6-5 and TRBJ2-1; 7 bases line up with TRBD1. V shed 5 bases, J shed 13 bases, and the junction held 8 bases outside the gene matches. The germline V gene encodes CDR1 MNHEY and CDR2 SVGAGI. This CDR3 contains 12 residues. CDR3 coding DNA: TGTGCCAGCAGTCCTACAGGGGCGGGTCAGTTCTTC. It encodes CASSPTGAGQFF.

The rearrangement joins TRBV9 to TRBJ2-1; 9 bases match TRBD2. This CDR3 has 18 amino acids. The ends lost 4 bases at V and 5 bases at J; junction bases unmatched: 16. Looked up from germline, CDR1 is SGDLS and CDR2 is YYNGEE. The CDR3 DNA is TGTGCCAGCAGCCCCCGCGGTGGGGGCGGGGGGGCCGACAATGAGCAGTTCTTC. This sequence encodes CASSPRGGGGGADNEQFF.

This clone was counted a few times. The chain couples TRBV28 to TRBJ2-1; 9 bases agree with TRBD2. V lost 11 bases, J lost 7 bases, and 27 bases stayed unmatched. The CDR3 covers 19 residues. The germline V gene has CDR1 MDHEN and CDR2 SYDVKM. CDR3 sequence reads: CAGSRGSDLKAGGWNEQFF. The CDR3, as DNA: TGTGCCGGATCCCGCGGGTCCGACCTTAAAGCGGGAGGTTGGAATGAGCAGTTCTTC.

This sequence joins TRBV28 and TRBJ2-6; no reliable D call. Germline V gene sequence: CDR1 MDHEN, CDR2 SYDVKM. The CDR3 runs 15 residues. The V gene lost 3 bases and the J gene lost 3 bases, with 9 bases spanning the gap. The CDR3 region is CASSFPVIGANVLTF. The CDR3 DNA reads TGTGCCAGCAGTTTCCCGGTAATTGGGGCCAACGTCCTGACTTTC. The full variable domain, in which reference TRBV28 and TRBJ2-6 provide the parts outside the CDR3, is DVKVTQSSRYLVKRTGEKVFLECVQDMDHENMFWYRQDPGLGLRLIYFSYDVKMKEKGDIPEGYSVSREKKERFSLILESASTNQTSMYLCASSFPVIGANVLTFGAGSRLTVL.